These 22 T cell receptor beta chains came from one sample sequenced in a study of T-cell reconstitution after alpha-beta-depleted transplantation in children. Library preparation (for TCRbeta) was performed with unique molecular identifiers. From the PCR reads, TCRdb called clonotypes with MiXCR, one entry per CDR3 protein. The sample has 450,000 to 600,000 distinct CDR3 sequences, 10% to 15% seen once. The specimen comprised PBMCs, mostly from graft donor cells, sampled 360 days after TCRalphabeta/CD19-depleted stem cell transplant. The receptors come from a male patient younger than 18 who had a stem cell transplant for acute myeloid leukemia, so the T cells may come from the graft donor.

This clonotype was observed at least ten times. The chain combines TRBV6-6 with TRBJ2-1, with 7 bases aligning to TRBD2. CDR1 and CDR2 from the germline V gene are MNHNY and SVGAGI (reference sequence). The CDR3 consists of 12 residues. Unmatched junction bases numbered 3, after V lost 6 bases and J lost 7 bases. The CDR3 DNA follows: TGTGCCAGCAGGACCGGGGGGAATGAGCAGTTCTTC. Its translation: CASRTGGNEQFF.

This clonotype came up a few times. V and J are TRBV6-5 and TRBJ2-2; 11 bases align to TRBD2. This CDR3 is 17 amino acids long. The germline gives CDR1 MNHEY, CDR2 SVGAGI. V lost 4 bases and J lost 1; bases outside the gene matches: 5. This CDR3 reads CASSFGTSGGNTGELFF. The CDR3 DNA follows: TGTGCCAGCAGTTTCGGGACTAGCGGAGGGAACACCGGGGAGCTGTTTTTT.

In its sample, this clonotype was seen many times. The V and J genes are TRBV7-9 and TRBJ2-1; 14 nucleotides agree with TRBD2. The V gene end was trimmed by 5 bases and the J gene end by 4 bases; junction bases not matched to a gene: 4. Germline CDR1 is SEHNR and CDR2 is FQNEAQ (reference sequence). This CDR3 spans 16 amino acids. DNA for the CDR3: TGTGCCAGCAGCCGACTAGCGGGAGGGCCGTACAATGAGCAGTTCTTC. Translated, it gives CASSRLAGGPYNEQFF.

This clonotype was observed a few times. The chain uses TRBV20-1 and TRBJ2-1, with D possibly matching TRBD2 (5 bases). Germline CDR1 DFQATT, CDR2 SNEGSKA (reference sequence). This CDR3 contains 15 residues. The germline V and J ends were trimmed by 5 bases and 0 bases, with 14 bases remaining between them. For the CDR3, the DNA is TGCAGTGCTTCCCCAAGCGGTCCCTCCTACAATGAGCAGTTCTTC. Amino acids: CSASPSGPSYNEQFF.

This clonotype was observed at least ten times. The gene calls are TRBV29-1 and TRBJ2-1; D is ambiguous. Germline CDR1 reads SQVTM; CDR2 reads ANQGSEA. This CDR3 is 9 amino acids long. The V and J ends lost 5 bases and 9 bases respectively, with 5 bases between them. The CDR3 reads CSVSGEQFF. The DNA for the CDR3 is TGCAGCGTTTCGGGTGAGCAGTTCTTC.

This clonotype was picked up a small number of times. The chain carries TRBV9 and TRBJ2-2, with a tentative D call TRBD2 (5 bases). Germline assignment: CDR1 SGDLS and CDR2 YYNGEE. V was pared by 3 bases and J by 6 bases, with 12 bases between. This CDR3 is built from 14 residues. In nucleotides, the CDR3 is TGTGCCAGCAGCGAACACTGGACTTCCGGGGAGCTGTTTTTT. Translated: CASSEHWTSGELFF. Variable domain in full (rest from reference TRBV9 and TRBJ2-2): DSGVTQTPKHLITATGQRVTLRCSPRSGDLSVYWYQQSLDQGLQFLIQYYNGEERAKGNILERFSAQQFPDLHSELNLSSLELGDSALYFCASSEHWTSGELFFGEGSRLTVL.

Concerning this clonotype: This sequence may be a read error, since a much larger clone differs from it by one base. This chain joins TRBV12-3 or TRBV12-4 and TRBJ2-7; maybe TRBD2 (5 bases). There are 12 residues in the CDR3. The DNA of the CDR3 is TGTGCCAGCAGTTTTCTAGCAGACGAGCAGCACTTC. Protein: CASSFLADEQHF.

The CDR3 sequence is CSARDRRSYNSPLHF. The CDR3 DNA is TGCAGTGCTAGAGATCGCAGATCCTATAATTCACCCCTCCACTTT. The V gene is TRBV20-1, the J gene TRBJ1-6; D ambiguous. There are 15 residues in the CDR3. Per germline, CDR1 DFQATT and CDR2 SNEGSKA (reference sequence). The V end lost 0 bases, the J end lost 1 base, and 7 bases lay between the germline ends.

This clonotype was observed at least ten times. The chain is built from TRBV29-1 and TRBJ2-5, with D tentatively TRBD1 or TRBD2 (6 bases each). V gave up 6 bases and J gave up 5 bases, with 22 bases separating them. The CDR3 runs 15 residues. Germline V gives CDR1 SQVTM, CDR2 ANQGSEA. The DNA of the CDR3 is TGCAGCGTCCCCATTGGTGGGGGGCGCATTGAGACCCAGTACTTC. Translation: CSVPIGGGRIETQYF.

The chain has TRBV6-2 or TRBV6-3 and TRBJ2-5; D unclear. Germline CDR1 is MNHEY and CDR2 is SVGEGT. V gave up 6 bases and J gave up 5 bases, with 19 bases separating them. The CDR3 is made up of 15 amino acids. CDR3 sequence reads: CASSRNTVIGETQYF. The CDR3 bases are TGTGCCAGCAGCCGAAACACCGTTATCGGGGAGACCCAGTACTTC.

This clonotype has a handful of counts. The chain combines TRBV6-5 with TRBJ2-1; TRBD2 aligns across 12 bases. The V and J ends lost 6 bases and 10 bases, in that order; junction bases with no gene match: 7. This CDR3 is built from 14 residues. CDR1 and CDR2 (germline): MNHEY, SVGAGI. In nucleotides, the CDR3 is TGTGCCAGCAGCCGGACTAGCGGGAACTGGGAGCAGTTCTTC. This gives the protein CASSRTSGNWEQFF.

This clonotype was seen only a few times. This chain links TRBV20-1 with TRBJ2-1; 8 positions match TRBD1. The CDR3 totals 12 residues. Germline CDR1 is DFQATT and CDR2 is SNEGSKA (reference sequence). CDR3 DNA sequence: TGCAATTCTAACAGGGGGAGAAATGAGCAGTTCTTC. Amino acids: CNSNRGRNEQFF.

The sample holds a few counts of this clonotype. The chain uses TRBV29-1 and TRBJ1-5; a possible D gene is TRBD1 (5 bases). The CDR3 runs 14 residues. V gave up 1 base and J gave up 7 bases, with 14 bases separating them. Germline V lookup: CDR1 SQVTM, CDR2 ANQGSEA. As DNA, the CDR3 is TGCAGCGTTGAAGTGGGAGGGGCCGGCCAGCCCCAGCATTTT. Protein sequence: CSVEVGGAGQPQHF.

This clonotype has more than one count but fewer than ten. J is TRBJ2-7 and V is TRBV7-6; 11 positions agree with TRBD1. In germline, CDR1 is SGHVS, CDR2 FNYEAQ. The CDR3 covers 17 residues. V gave up 2 bases and J gave up 2 bases; unmatched junction bases: 8. The CDR3 coding sequence is TGTGCCAGCAGCTTATTAGGCGGACAGGGGGCCGCCTACGAGCAGTACTTC. Protein: CASSLLGGQGAAYEQYF.

This clonotype appeared many times. The rearrangement uses TRBV5-1 and TRBJ2-7; TRBD1 agrees at 7 bases. The junction had 10 bases not matched to a gene; V was cut back by 3 bases and J by 4 bases. CDR1 is SGHRS, CDR2 YFSETQ, per germline. The CDR3 length is 15 residues. CDR3 DNA sequence: TGCGCCAGCAGCTCGCTACAGGGGATTGTATACGAGCAGTACTTC. It codes for CASSSLQGIVYEQYF.

This clonotype has a handful of counts. The chain combines TRBV10-3 with TRBJ1-1; no definite D call. The length of the CDR3 is 12 residues. The V end lost 2 bases, the J end lost 0 bases, and 1 base lay between the germline ends. Per the germline V gene, CDR1 is ENHRY and CDR2 is SYGVKD. The CDR3 sequence is CAISELNTEAFF. The CDR3 nucleotides read TGTGCCATCAGTGAGCTGAACACTGAAGCTTTCTTT.

This clonotype was counted between two and nine times. The V call is TRBV29-1, the J call TRBJ2-1; D might be TRBD2 (5 bases). CDR3 length: 14 amino acids. The V and J ends lost 5 bases and 0 bases respectively, with 11 bases between them. Germline loops: CDR1 SQVTM, CDR2 ANQGSEA. CDR3 region: CSVNTGSSYNEQFF. CDR3 nucleotide sequence: TGCAGCGTTAATACGGGAAGCTCCTACAATGAGCAGTTCTTC.

This clonotype was recorded many times. The genes are TRBV7-3 and TRBJ2-5; maybe TRBD2 (5 bases). Trimming took 1 base from V and 5 from J, leaving 14 bases between them. Germline V CDR1 and CDR2: SGHTA, FQGTGA. The CDR3 sequence is 15 residues long. The chain's CDR3 is CASSLSRGVGETQYF. The DNA of the CDR3 is TGTGCCAGCAGCTTAAGTCGGGGAGTAGGGGAGACCCAGTACTTC. Full variable domain (remainder filled in from reference TRBV7-3 and TRBJ2-5): GAGVSQTPSNKVTEKGKYVELRCDPISGHTALYWYRQSLGQGPEFLIYFQGTGAADDSGLPNDRFFAVRPEGSVSTLKIQRTERGDSAVYLCASSLSRGVGETQYFGPGTRLLVL.

The genes are TRBV21-1 and TRBJ1-2; the table assigns TRBD1, which was not confirmed against the DNA. TRBV21-1 is termed a pseudogene. This CDR3 has 16 amino acids. DNA for the CDR3: TGTGCCAGCAGCAAAGGCCCGGGCCGAGCTAACTATGGCTACACCTTC. Translating it yields CASSKGPGRANYGYTF.

This rearrangement joins TRBV7-2 to TRBJ2-5, with 10 bases that match TRBD2. Germline V CDR1 and CDR2: SGHTA, FQGNSA. The CDR3 has 15 residues. Trimming at V came to 5 bases and at J to 4 bases, leaving 7 bases not matched to a gene. Written as DNA, the CDR3 is TGTGCCAGCAGCCCGGGGACTAGCGCGGGAGAGACCCAGTACTTC. Translated, it gives CASSPGTSAGETQYF.

The rearrangement uses TRBV24-1 and TRBJ2-5, with 12 positions matching TRBD2. Germline assignment: CDR1 KGHDR and CDR2 SFDVKD. CDR3 length: 17 amino acids. V was clipped by 2 bases and J by 4 bases; unmatched bases: 7. CDR3 region: CATSDSGTSGRGETQYF. CDR3 in DNA: TGTGCCACCAGTGATTCGGGGACTAGCGGGCGGGGAGAGACCCAGTACTTC.

The genes are TRBV20-1 and TRBJ2-3, with 8 bases matching TRBD2. Germline values: CDR1 DFQATT, CDR2 SNEGSKA (reference sequence). This CDR3 has 16 amino acids. Germline trimming cut 0 bases from V and 4 bases from J; bases unmatched to any gene: 9. CDR3 loop: CSARDGPAGAADTQYF. The DNA for the CDR3 is TGCAGTGCTAGAGATGGCCCAGCGGGGGCCGCAGATACGCAGTATTTT.